The rows below give T cell receptor beta chains drawn from one sample of a study of cytomegalovirus exposure and HLA in healthy donors. TCRdb's copy holds only in-frame clones and misses some; the assay was immunoSEQ multiplex PCR. The sample yields 100,000 to 150,000 clones, 74% seen once. Sample: PBMCs. These receptors came from a woman in her 50s in good health and CMV-seropositive. The CDR3 runs from the conserved cysteine through the conserved F or W. The D gene is left open where the match is weak. The size field is filled for only some rows; it gives once, few, many or a size class.

J gene,clone size,D gene,V gene,CDR3 DNA,CDR3 protein
TRBJ1-2,-,-,TRBV30,TGTGCCTGGAGTGCTGCAGGAGGTAACTATGGCTACACCTTC,CAWSAAGGNYGYTF
TRBJ1-1,-,-,TRBV10-1,TGCGCCAGCAGTGAGGCCCGGAGCACTGAAGCTTTCTTT,CASSEARSTEAFF
TRBJ2-1,few,TRBD2,TRBV18,TGTGCCAGCTCACCTGCACTAGCGGGGGCCTACAATGAGCAGTTCTTC,CASSPALAGAYNEQFF
TRBJ1-2,few,TRBD1,TRBV4-3,TGCGCCAGCAGCCACGCCGGGACAGGGACGGGTGGCTACACCTTC,CASSHAGTGTGGYTF
TRBJ1-3,-,-,TRBV10-3,TGTGCCATCAGGGGACTTCTGAGCTCTGGAAACACCATATATTTT,CAIRGLLSSGNTIYF
TRBJ1-5,once,TRBD1,TRBV4-1,TGCGCCAGCAGCCAGGGACAGCACAATCAGCCCCAGCATTTT,CASSQGQHNQPQHF
TRBJ2-6,-,-,TRBV5-4,TGTGCCAGCAGCTATGCCCCAGGGACTGGGGCCAACGTCCTGACTTTC,CASSYAPGTGANVLTF
TRBJ2-7,-,-,TRBV11-2,TGTGCCAGCAGCCGAGATTACGAGCAGTACTTC,CASSRDYEQYF
TRBJ1-6,-,TRBD1,TRBV15,TGTGCCACCAGCCCTGAAGTCTCTTCGGACAGGAGCTCCTATAATTCACCCCTCCACTTT,CATSPEVSSDRSSYNSPLHF
TRBJ1-2,-,TRBD1,TRBV27,TGTGCCAGCAGAACGACAGGGCCCTATGGCTACACCTTC,CASRTTGPYGYTF
TRBJ1-6,once,TRBD1,TRBV6-5,TGTGCCAGCAACAACAGGGGCTGGAATAATTCACCCCTCCACTTT,CASNNRGWNNSPLHF
TRBJ1-4,-,-,TRBV10-2,TGCGCCAGCAGTGAGTCGGGCGAAAAACTGTTTTTT,CASSESGEKLFF
TRBJ1-6,-,TRBD1,TRBV28,TGTGCCAGCAGTCACGGACAGGGGTCCTATAATTCACCCCTCCACTTT,CASSHGQGSYNSPLHF
TRBJ2-3,-,TRBD1,TRBV6-6,TGTGCCAGCAGTTACCGGGACAGCTTCACAGATACGCAGTATTTT,CASSYRDSFTDTQYF
TRBJ2-6,-,-,TRBV29-1,TGCAGCATCCAACAGGGAACCGGGGCCAACGTCCTGACTTTC,CSIQQGTGANVLTF
TRBJ2-3,-,TRBD1,TRBV6-5,TGTGCCAGCAGCTACGACAGGGTCACAGATACGCAGTATTTT,CASSYDRVTDTQYF
TRBJ1-3,once,TRBD1,TRBV7-9,TGTGCCAGCAGTCGTAATAGACAGGGGCAAGGAAACACCATATATTTT,CASSRNRQGQGNTIYF
TRBJ2-5,-,TRBD1,TRBV28,TGTGCCAGTGATGACAGGGGTGAAGAGACCCAGTACTTC,CASDDRGEETQYF
TRBJ2-7,-,TRBD1,TRBV2,TGTGCCAGCAGACAGACAGGGTCTAACCCCTACGAGCAGTACTTC,CASRQTGSNPYEQYF
TRBJ1-6,few,-,TRBV12-5,TGTGCTAGTGGTCGCGCGGTTTGGAATTCACCCCTCCACTTT,CASGRAVWNSPLHF
TRBJ1-4,-,-,TRBV18,TGTGCCAGCTCACAGAGCCATAATGAAAAACTGTTTTTT,CASSQSHNEKLFF
TRBJ1-4,many,-,TRBV13,TGTGCCAGCAGCCAGCGGGGGGGTTTTTGGGAAAAACTGTTTTTT,CASSQRGGFWEKLFF
TRBJ2-2,-,-,TRBV9,TGTGCCAGCAGCGTAGCGGACTCTGGGGAGCTGTTTTTT,CASSVADSGELFF
TRBJ1-4,-,TRBD1,TRBV18,TGTGCCAGCTCCCCGGGACAGGGCAACCTGGATGGCGAAAAACTGTTTTTT,CASSPGQGNLDGEKLFF
TRBJ2-5,few,-,TRBV19,TGTGCCAGTAGTATAGGTTCAGGGCACCAAGAGACCCAGTACTTC,CASSIGSGHQETQYF
TRBJ2-3,-,TRBD2,TRBV28,TGTGCCAGCATCGCTTTTGGACTAGCGGGGTCCACAGATACGCAGTATTTT,CASIAFGLAGSTDTQYF
TRBJ2-7,few,-,TRBV2,TGTGCCAGTAGTTTTTACGCAGGCGCCGTGTACGAGCAGTACTTC,CASSFYAGAVYEQYF